A single sample is the source of the 9 T cell receptor beta chains below, sequenced in a study of memory CD4+ T cells and cytomegalovirus serostatus. The sort gate was single viable CD3+CD4+CD8-CD45RO+ cells for memory CD4+ T cells. Sequencing was performed with immunoSEQ multiplex PCR; in TCRdb, only in-frame clones are kept and a portion is missing. The sample includes under 55,000 clones, around 80% of them seen just once. Sequencing was performed on memory CD4+ T cells from blood. The source of these receptors is an adult in good health and CMV-seronegative.

In this sample, this clone turned up a few times. The chain links TRBV28 to TRBJ1-5, with no clear D. Germline V gene lookup returns CDR1 MDHEN and CDR2 SYDVKM. With 5 bases removed from V and 0 bases from J, the gap between germline ends came to 11 bases. The CDR3 is made up of 15 amino acids. Written as DNA, the CDR3 is TGTGCCAGCAGTCATAGGACCTATAGCAATCAGCCCCAGCATTTT. This sequence encodes CASSHRTYSNQPQHF.

The gene calls are TRBV18 and TRBJ2-3, with D hard to call. The CDR3 spans 15 residues. V was cut by 3 bases and J by 3 bases, with 13 bases left in between. Germline-derived CDR1 and CDR2 are KGHSH and LQKENI. CDR3 in amino acids: CASSPGRALTDTQYF. DNA of the CDR3: TGTGCCAGCTCACCCGGACGGGCCTTAACAGATACGCAGTATTTT. Combining the CDR3 with reference TRBV18 and TRBJ2-3 gives the whole variable domain NAGVMQNPRHLVRRRGQEARLRCSPMKGHSHVYWYRQLPEEGLKFMVYLQKENIIDESGMPKERFSAEFPKEGPSILRIQQVVRGDSAAYFCASSPGRALTDTQYFGPGTRLTVL.

This chain links TRBV6-1 with TRBJ2-7; D gene ambiguous. The germline V gene has CDR1 MNHNS and CDR2 SASEGT. The CDR3 contains 14 residues. Trimming took off 0 bases at V and 5 bases at J, with 11 bases between the two ends. CDR3 nucleotides: TGTGCCAGCAGTGAAGCGCTTTCGAGAAACGAGCAGTACTTC. Amino acid sequence: CASSEALSRNEQYF.

The V call is TRBV14, the J call TRBJ2-2; D is unclear. The CDR3 contains 16 residues. Germline values: CDR1 SGHDN, CDR2 FVKESK. V lost 2 bases to trimming and J lost 0 bases, with 10 bases between them. The chain's CDR3 is CASSQLNGANTGELFF. CDR3 bases: TGTGCCAGCAGCCAACTGAACGGCGCGAACACCGGGGAGCTGTTTTTT.

This clone showed up just a few times. The chain links TRBV10-1 to TRBJ2-7; TRBD1 matches at 11 bases. CDR1 WNHNN and CDR2 SYGVQD come from the germline V gene (reference sequence). The trim removed 5 bases at V and 0 bases at J, leaving 3 bases unmatched. This CDR3 comprises 15 residues. The CDR3 loop is CASSTGTGGSYEQYF. CDR3 bases: TGCGCCAGCAGTACCGGGACAGGGGGCTCCTACGAGCAGTACTTC.

The genes are TRBV7-9 and TRBJ2-5; TRBD2 matches at 10 bases. V trimming: 7 bases; J trimming: 5 bases; junction bases outside the gene matches: 16. Per germline, CDR1 SEHNR and CDR2 FQNEAQ (reference sequence). There are 17 residues in the CDR3. The CDR3 nucleotides are TGTGCCAGCACCAGACGAGATATAGCGGGAGGTAGGGAGACCCAGTACTTC. Its translation: CASTRRDIAGGRETQYF.

V usage is TRBV5-4 and J usage is TRBJ2-1; D perhaps matches TRBD2 (5 bases). The CDR3 consists of 14 residues. Trimming pared 2 bases from V and 1 base from J, leaving 7 bases between. Per germline, CDR1 SGHNT and CDR2 YYREEE (reference sequence). CDR3 sequence: CASSLAVSYNEQFF. CDR3 DNA sequence: TGTGCCAGCAGCTTAGCGGTATCCTACAATGAGCAGTTCTTC.

V usage is TRBV2 and J usage is TRBJ1-5, with TRBD1 identical over 10 bases. Trimming took 5 bases from V and 4 from J; bases not matched to a gene: 5. The CDR3 covers 15 residues. Germline lookup yields CDR1 SNHLY and CDR2 FYNNEI. The CDR3 region is CASSPMGQGNQPQHF. As DNA, the CDR3 is TGTGCCAGCAGTCCAATGGGACAGGGGAATCAGCCCCAGCATTTT.

The V call is TRBV6-1, the J call TRBJ1-4; maybe TRBD1 (6 bases). Germline loops: CDR1 MNHNS, CDR2 SASEGT. The CDR3 extends over 13 amino acids. Trimming pared 7 bases from V and 5 bases from J, leaving 11 bases between. The CDR3 loop is CASNRDTNEKLFF. In nucleotides, the CDR3 is TGTGCCAGCAACCGGGACACCAATGAAAAACTGTTTTTT.